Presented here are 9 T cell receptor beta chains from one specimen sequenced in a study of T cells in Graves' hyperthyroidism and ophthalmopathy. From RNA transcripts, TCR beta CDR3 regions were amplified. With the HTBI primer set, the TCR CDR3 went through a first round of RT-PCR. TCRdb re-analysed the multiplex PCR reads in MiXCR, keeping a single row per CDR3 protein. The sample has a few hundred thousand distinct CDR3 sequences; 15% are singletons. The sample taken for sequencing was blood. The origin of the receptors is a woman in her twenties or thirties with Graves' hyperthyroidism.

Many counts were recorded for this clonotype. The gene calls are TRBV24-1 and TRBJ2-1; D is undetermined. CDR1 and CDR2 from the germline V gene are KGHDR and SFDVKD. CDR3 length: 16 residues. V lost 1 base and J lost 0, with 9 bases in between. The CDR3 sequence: CATSDLARPSYNEQFF. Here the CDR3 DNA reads TGTGCCACCAGTGATTTAGCTAGGCCCTCCTACAATGAGCAGTTCTTC.

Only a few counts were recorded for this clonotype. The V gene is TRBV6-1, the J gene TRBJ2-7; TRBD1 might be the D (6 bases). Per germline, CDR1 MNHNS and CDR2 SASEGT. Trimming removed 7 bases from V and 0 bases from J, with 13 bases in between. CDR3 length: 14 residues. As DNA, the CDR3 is TGTGCCAGCACCGGCCGGGACAACTCCTACGAGCAGTACTTC. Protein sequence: CASTGRDNSYEQYF.

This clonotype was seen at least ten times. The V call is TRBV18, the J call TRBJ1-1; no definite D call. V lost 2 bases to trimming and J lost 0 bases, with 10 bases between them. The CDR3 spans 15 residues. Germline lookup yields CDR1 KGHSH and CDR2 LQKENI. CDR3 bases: TGTGCCAGCTCACCAAGAGTAGATTTGAACACTGAAGCTTTCTTT. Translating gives CASSPRVDLNTEAFF.

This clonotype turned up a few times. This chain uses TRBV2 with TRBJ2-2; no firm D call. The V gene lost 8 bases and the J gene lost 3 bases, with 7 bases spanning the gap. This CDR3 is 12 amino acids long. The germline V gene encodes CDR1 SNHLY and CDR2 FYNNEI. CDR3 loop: CASQAYTGELFF. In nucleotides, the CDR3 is TGTGCCAGCCAGGCCTACACCGGGGAGCTGTTTTTT.

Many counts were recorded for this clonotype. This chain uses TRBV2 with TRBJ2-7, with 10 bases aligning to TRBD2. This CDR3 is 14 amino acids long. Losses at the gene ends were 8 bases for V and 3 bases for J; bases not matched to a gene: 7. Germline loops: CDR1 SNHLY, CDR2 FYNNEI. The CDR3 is CASEEREGLYEQYF. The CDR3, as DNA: TGTGCCAGCGAGGAGCGGGAGGGCCTCTACGAGCAGTACTTC. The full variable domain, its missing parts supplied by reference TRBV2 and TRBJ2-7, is EPEVTQTPSHQVTQMGQEVILRCVPISNHLYFYWYRQILGQKVEFLVSFYNNEISEKSEIFDDQFSVERPDGSNFTLKIRSTKLEDSAMYFCASEEREGLYEQYFGPGTRLTVT.

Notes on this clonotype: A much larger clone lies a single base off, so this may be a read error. CDR3 in amino acids: CSARIIWARGSNEQFF. The CDR3 region has the DNA TGCAGTGCTAGAATCATTTGGGCTAGAGGGAGTAATGAGCAGTTCTTC. This chain uses TRBV20-1 with TRBJ2-1; maybe TRBD2 (5 bases). Trimming left V 2 bases short and J 7 bases short, with 21 bases between. The CDR3 has 16 residues. CDR1 is DFQATT, CDR2 SNEGSKA, per germline (reference sequence).

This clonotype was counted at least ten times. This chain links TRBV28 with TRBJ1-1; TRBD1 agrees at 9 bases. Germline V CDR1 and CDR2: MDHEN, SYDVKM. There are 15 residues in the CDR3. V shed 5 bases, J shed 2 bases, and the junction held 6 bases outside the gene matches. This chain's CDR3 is CASSPGQGFNTEAFF. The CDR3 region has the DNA TGTGCCAGCAGTCCAGGACAGGGGTTTAACACTGAAGCTTTCTTT.

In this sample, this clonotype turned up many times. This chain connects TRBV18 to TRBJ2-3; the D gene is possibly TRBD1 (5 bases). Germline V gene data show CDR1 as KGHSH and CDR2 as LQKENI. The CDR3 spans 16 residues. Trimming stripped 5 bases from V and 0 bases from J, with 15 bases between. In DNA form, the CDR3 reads TGTGCCAGCTCAAATTACGCGCAGGGTAGCACAGATACGCAGTATTTT. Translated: CASSNYAQGSTDTQYF.

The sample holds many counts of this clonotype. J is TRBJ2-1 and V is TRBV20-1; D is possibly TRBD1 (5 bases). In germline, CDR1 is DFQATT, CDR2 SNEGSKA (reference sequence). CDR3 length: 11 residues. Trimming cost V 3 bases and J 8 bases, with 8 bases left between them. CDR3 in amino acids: CSASRGDEQFF. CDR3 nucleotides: TGCAGTGCTAGTAGGGGTGATGAGCAGTTCTTC.